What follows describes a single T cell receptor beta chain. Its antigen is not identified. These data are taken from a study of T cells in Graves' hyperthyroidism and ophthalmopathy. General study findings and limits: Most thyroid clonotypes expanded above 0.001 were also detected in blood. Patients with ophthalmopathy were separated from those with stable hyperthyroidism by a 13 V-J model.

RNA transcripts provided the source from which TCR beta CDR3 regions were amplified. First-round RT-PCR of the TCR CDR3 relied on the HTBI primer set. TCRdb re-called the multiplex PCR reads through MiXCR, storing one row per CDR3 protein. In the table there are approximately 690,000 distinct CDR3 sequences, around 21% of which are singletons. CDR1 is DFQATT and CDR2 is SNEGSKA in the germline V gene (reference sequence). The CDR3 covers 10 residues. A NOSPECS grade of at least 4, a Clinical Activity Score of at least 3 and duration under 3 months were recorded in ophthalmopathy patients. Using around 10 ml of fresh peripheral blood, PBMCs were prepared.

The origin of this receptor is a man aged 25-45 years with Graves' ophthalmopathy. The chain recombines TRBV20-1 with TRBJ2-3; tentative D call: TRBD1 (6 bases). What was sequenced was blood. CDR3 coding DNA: TGCAGCGCACAGGGTGATACGCAGTATTTT. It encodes CSAQGDTQYF.